This T cell receptor (beta chain) originates from a study of blood T cell repertoires in COVID-19. Study in general: Samples representing acute and convalescent COVID-19 were sourced from the United States, Italy and Spain. PBMCs, B-cell-depleted T cells, or T cells were the source of the cDNA or gDNA that made up the material.

Per the original data handling: Reference gene primer amplification yielded estimated nucleated cell counts. The method was immunoSEQ multiplex PCR; TCRdb's version includes in-frame clones alone and lacks a portion of them. V and J calls and clone size follow that table, whereas D and trimming were derived from the DNA. The sample has about 140,000 clones; approximately 86% are singletons. This CDR3 has 16 amino acids. Per the germline V gene, CDR1 is SEHNR and CDR2 is FQNEAQ (reference sequence). V lost 6 bases, J lost 4 bases, and 13 bases stayed unmatched. The table lists this clone with a count of one.

V gene TRBV7-9 combines with J gene TRBJ2-5, with TRBD2 matching 8 bases. This clonotype was obtained from a human donor in a cohort sampled during active COVID-19. Sequences were obtained from peripheral blood. CDR3 in DNA: TGTGCCAGCAGTCCCCGGTTAGCGGGACCACTAGAGACCCAGTACTTC. It is translated as CASSPRLAGPLETQYF. The variable domain in full, completed from reference TRBV7-9 and TRBJ2-5, reads DTGVSQNPRHKITKRGQNVTFRCDPISEHNRLYWYRQTLGQGPEFLTYFQNEAQLEKSRLLSDRFSAERPKGSFSTLEIQRTEQGDSAMYLCASSPRLAGPLETQYFGPGTRLLVL.